This TCR beta chain emerged from a study of CD8+CD57+ T cells in acquired aplastic anemia. Study-level results: Researchers report that twenty-nine CD8+ CDR3 sequences appeared in both patients and controls.

Selection for sequencing was limited to patients who had shown CD8+CD57+ cell expansion by flow cytometry. About this clonotype itself: No antigen is known for it.

Germline values: CDR1 SGHTA, CDR2 FQGTGA. V lost 1 base and J 3 bases, leaving 15 bases between the germline ends. The CDR3 is 16 residues long. Template material for TCR beta VDJ and CDR3 profiling consisted of genomic DNA. TCRdb itself ran the reads through MiXCR, one entry per CDR3 protein. The sample records about 260,000 distinct CDR3 sequences, approximately 79% being singletons. The sequencing sample was made of sorted CD4+, CD8+, or CD8+CD57+ T cells (not recorded which) from PBMCs. The gene calls are TRBV7-3 and TRBJ1-2; D possibly corresponds to TRBD1 (6 bases). This TCR derives from a human donor with aplastic anemia. CDR3 nucleotide sequence: TGTGCCAGCAGCTTAAATGGCGGGGGCTTGGACTATGGCTACACCTTC. Residues: CASSLNGGGLDYGYTF.